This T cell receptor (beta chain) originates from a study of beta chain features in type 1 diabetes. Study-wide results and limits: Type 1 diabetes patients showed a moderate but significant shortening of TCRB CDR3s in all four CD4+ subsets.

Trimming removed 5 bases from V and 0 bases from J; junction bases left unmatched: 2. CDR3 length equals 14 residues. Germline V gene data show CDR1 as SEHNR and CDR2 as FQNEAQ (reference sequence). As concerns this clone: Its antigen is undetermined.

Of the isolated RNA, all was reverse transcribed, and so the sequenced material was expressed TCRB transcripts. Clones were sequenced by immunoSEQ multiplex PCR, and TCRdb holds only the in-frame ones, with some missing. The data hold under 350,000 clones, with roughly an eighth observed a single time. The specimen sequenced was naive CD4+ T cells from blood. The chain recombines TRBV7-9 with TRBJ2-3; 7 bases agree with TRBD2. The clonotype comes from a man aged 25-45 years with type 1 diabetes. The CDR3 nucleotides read TGTGCCAGCAGCAGCGGGATTAGCACAGATACGCAGTATTTT. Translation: CASSSGISTDTQYF.